A selection of T cell receptor beta chains follows, all from one sample in a study of sequential checkpoint blockade in melanoma. Libraries were prepared by immunoSEQ multiplex PCR; TCRdb keeps only in-frame clonotypes and omits some of them. The data show roughly 20,000 clones, about 83% seen once. Sample: CD8+ T cells sorted from blood (inferred from file names), taken from a patient given nivolumab and ipilimumab in sequence. The receptors shown here come from a human donor with melanoma. CDR3s include the opening cysteine and the closing phenylalanine or tryptophan.

cdr3_length,v_call,j_call,cdr3_aa
14,TRBV29-1,TRBJ2-2,CSVVVREGTGELFF
13,TRBV10-3,TRBJ2-7,CAISGTESYEQYF
14,TRBV14,TRBJ2-7,CASSPNRYPYEQYF
20,TRBV28,TRBJ2-3,CASSFQISGGPTSSTDTQYF
14,TRBV28,TRBJ2-7,CASSLRLARYEQYF
13,TRBV19,TRBJ1-5,CAKTGVNNQPQHF
11,TRBV29-1,TRBJ1-1,CSVLRNTEAFF
16,TRBV6-6,TRBJ2-1,CASGIRGGRYYNEQFF
12,TRBV7-9,TRBJ2-7,CASSLAYGEQYF
16,TRBV5-1,TRBJ2-1,CASSSARGLADNEQFF
14,TRBV27,TRBJ1-1,CASSPLQANTEALF
15,TRBV6-5,TRBJ1-2,CASSLTIGANYGYTF
13,TRBV7-9,TRBJ1-6,CASSLGVNSPLHF
14,TRBV5-6,TRBJ1-3,CASSLQASGNTIYF
14,TRBV13,TRBJ2-1,CASSFILANNEQFF
14,TRBV7-9,TRBJ1-4,CASSRRTGSEKLFF
13,TRBV30,TRBJ1-1,CAWSPTGDTEAFF
15,TRBV27,TRBJ2-1,CASSVLGRVGNEQFF
11,TRBV7-9,TRBJ1-1,CASEKNTEAFF
14,TRBV5-5,-,CASSLAAGRNEQYF
15,TRBV19,TRBJ1-4,CASSLLFPRSEKLFF
16,TRBV11-2,TRBJ1-2,CASSLDFGQGNYGYTF
14,TRBV30,TRBJ2-3,CAWTQGLAADTQYF
15,TRBV19,TRBJ2-7,CASSSEGTTVYEQYF
15,TRBV6-9,TRBJ1-5,CASSYSIQGNQPQHF
16,TRBV28,TRBJ1-2,CASSWAGLLTNYGYTF
11,TRBV2,TRBJ1-2,CAAVRERGYTF
15,TRBV28,TRBJ1-3,CASSLTQSSGNTIYF
14,TRBV10-3,TRBJ1-1,CAISEGQGKTEAFF
13,TRBV9,TRBJ2-2,CASSPFVTGELFF
14,TRBV30,TRBJ2-4,CAWSVLRPGNIQYF
15,TRBV5-1,TRBJ1-3,CASSLPDISGNTIYF
14,TRBV27,TRBJ2-7,CASSHRRGAYEQYF
14,TRBV27,TRBJ1-2,CASSNDRGQDGYTF
15,TRBV29-1,TRBJ1-2,CSVDYTGGADYGYTF
14,TRBV13,-,CASSSPDISYEQYF
15,TRBV7-8,TRBJ2-1,CASSQGTGPGNEQFF
17,TRBV27,TRBJ2-1,CASTPHHLREDYNEQFF
15,TRBV29-1,TRBJ2-2,CSVRDAGVSAGELFF
16,TRBV7-9,TRBJ2-5,CASSLAVAGDGETQYF
16,TRBV6-1,TRBJ2-5,CASSKGQGAKLETQYF
18,TRBV4-1,TRBJ1-5,CASSQDPTGVKSNQPQHF
13,TRBV19,TRBJ2-1,CASSIDPGTGQFF
11,TRBV28,-,CASSPRYEQYF
10,TRBV20-1,TRBJ2-7,CSGLRGEQYF
16,TRBV5-5,TRBJ2-1,CASSIGLAGSYNEQFF
15,TRBV5-1,TRBJ2-1,CASSPDRGGGNEQFF
15,TRBV27,TRBJ1-2,CAGSPTAGGAFGYTF
16,TRBV4-1,TRBJ2-7,CASSQAGTSGDYEQYF
15,TRBV28,TRBJ1-2,CASSFHRQELYGYTF
15,TRBV9,TRBJ1-3,CASSDADRTGNTIYF